Listed here are 11 T cell receptor beta chains from one sample, sequenced in a study of T cell repertoires in cytomegalovirus infection. TCRdb passed the reads through MiXCR, listing each CDR3 protein once. Here the sample spans more than 400,000 distinct CDR3 sequences, around 27% being singletons. Material for sequencing was PBMCs. The receptor source for this set is a human donor in good health (CMV status not recorded). Some clones in this sample may be carry-over from other donors' samples.

The chain combines TRBV19 with TRBJ2-5; TRBD1 matches at 7 bases. Germline V CDR1 and CDR2: LNHDA, SQIVND (reference sequence). The CDR3 sequence is 15 residues long. The V segment lost 6 bases and the J segment 5 bases; nucleotides outside the gene matches: 12. The CDR3 DNA reads TGTGCCAGTAGCCCACGACAGGGATCAGGGGAGACCCAGTACTTC. Its protein product is CASSPRQGSGETQYF.

The rearrangement uses TRBV7-9 and TRBJ2-7; D perhaps matches TRBD2 (6 bases). Trimming took 2 bases from V and 5 from J, leaving 13 bases between them. The CDR3 has 14 amino acids. Germline V lookup: CDR1 SEHNR, CDR2 FQNEAQ (reference sequence). The CDR3 region has the DNA TGTGCCAGCAGCTTATCTAGCGAGGCCCACGAGCAGTACTTC. Its protein is CASSLSSEAHEQYF.

There are a few counts of this clonotype. The genes are TRBV19 and TRBJ1-2; tentatively, D is TRBD1 (5 bases). The CDR3 has 14 residues. With 1 base removed from V and 2 bases from J, the gap between germline ends came to 8 bases. The germline V gene encodes CDR1 LNHDA and CDR2 SQIVND (reference sequence). CDR3 DNA: TGTGCCAGTAGTATAGGGGGGGGAAACTATGGCTACACCTTC. Translation: CASSIGGGNYGYTF.

The gene calls are TRBV23-1 and TRBJ2-7; D unclear. TRBV23-1 is labeled an ORF, and its function is uncertain. The CDR3 spans 13 residues. Trimming left V 6 bases short and J 3 bases short, with 12 bases between. The CDR3 reads CASSPQVYYEQYV. The CDR3 region has the DNA TGCGCCAGCAGCCCTCAGGTCTACTACGAGCAGTACGTC.

This clonotype was seen more than once but under ten times. V is TRBV7-2 and J is TRBJ2-7; TRBD2 matches at 9 bases. Looked up from germline, CDR1 is SGHTA and CDR2 is FQGNSA. The CDR3 is 15 residues long. Losses at the gene ends were 5 bases for V and 6 bases for J; bases not matched to a gene: 11. CDR3 protein: CASSRNPLAGSEQYF. The CDR3 DNA reads as TGTGCCAGCAGCCGAAACCCCCTAGCGGGAAGCGAGCAGTACTTC.

In nucleotides, the CDR3 is TGTGCCAGCAGTTCGGAAGGGGCGGGAGCCTACAATGAGCAGTTCTTC. It translates to CASSSEGAGAYNEQFF. The chain uses TRBV12-3 or TRBV12-4 and TRBJ2-1; 7 bases are a match to TRBD2. The CDR3 length is 16 residues. The V gene end was trimmed by 4 bases and the J gene end by 2 bases; junction bases not matched to a gene: 8.

V is TRBV7-9 and J is TRBJ2-2, with D uncertain. The CDR3 runs to 14 residues. Trimming left V 6 bases short and J 5 bases short, with 13 bases between. CDR1 is SEHNR, CDR2 FQNEAQ, per germline (reference sequence). The CDR3 is CASRGWSSTGELFF. The CDR3 bases are TGTGCCAGCAGAGGTTGGAGTTCAACCGGGGAGCTGTTTTTT.

This clonotype was observed many times. This sequence joins TRBV7-2 and TRBJ1-2; no definite D call. V dropped 6 bases and J dropped 2 bases, with 10 bases sitting between them. Looked up from germline, CDR1 is SGHTA and CDR2 is FQGNSA. The CDR3 is made up of 13 amino acids. The CDR3 reads CASRPPGNYGYTF. In DNA, the CDR3 is TGTGCCAGCAGACCGCCGGGGAACTATGGCTACACCTTC. The whole variable domain, filled in from reference TRBV7-2 and TRBJ1-2, reads GAGVSQSPSNKVTEKGKDVELRCDPISGHTALYWYRQSLGQGLEFLIYFQGNSAPDKSGLPSDRFSAERTGGSVSTLTIQRTQQEDSAVYLCASRPPGNYGYTFGSGTRLTVV.

The CDR3 protein is CASSQGTSGSYNEQFF. DNA of the CDR3: TGCGCCAGCAGCCAAGGGACTAGCGGCTCCTACAATGAGCAGTTCTTC. V and J are TRBV4-3 and TRBJ2-1, with 10 bases matching TRBD2. Germline V lookup: CDR1 LGHNA, CDR2 YSLEER. V lost 1 base, J lost 0 bases, and 0 bases stayed unmatched. This CDR3 contains 16 residues.

The chain is built from TRBV2 and TRBJ1-5, with 8 bases fitting TRBD1. Germline trimming cut 4 bases from V and 4 bases from J; bases unmatched to any gene: 6. This CDR3 is built from 15 residues. Germline values: CDR1 SNHLY, CDR2 FYNNEI. The CDR3 DNA reads as TGTGCCAGCAGTGGCTGGACAGGGAAGAATCAGCCCCAGCATTTT. Amino acids: CASSGWTGKNQPQHF.

The rearrangement joins TRBV11-2 to TRBJ1-6; D perhaps matches TRBD1 (6 bases). Per the germline V gene, CDR1 is SGHAT and CDR2 is FQNNGV. The CDR3 runs to 18 residues. V shed 5 bases and J shed 0 bases, with 17 bases lying between them. Here the CDR3 reads CASSLQGTKSSYNSPLHF. The CDR3 DNA is TGTGCCAGCAGCCTACAGGGAACCAAGAGCTCCTATAATTCACCCCTCCACTTT.